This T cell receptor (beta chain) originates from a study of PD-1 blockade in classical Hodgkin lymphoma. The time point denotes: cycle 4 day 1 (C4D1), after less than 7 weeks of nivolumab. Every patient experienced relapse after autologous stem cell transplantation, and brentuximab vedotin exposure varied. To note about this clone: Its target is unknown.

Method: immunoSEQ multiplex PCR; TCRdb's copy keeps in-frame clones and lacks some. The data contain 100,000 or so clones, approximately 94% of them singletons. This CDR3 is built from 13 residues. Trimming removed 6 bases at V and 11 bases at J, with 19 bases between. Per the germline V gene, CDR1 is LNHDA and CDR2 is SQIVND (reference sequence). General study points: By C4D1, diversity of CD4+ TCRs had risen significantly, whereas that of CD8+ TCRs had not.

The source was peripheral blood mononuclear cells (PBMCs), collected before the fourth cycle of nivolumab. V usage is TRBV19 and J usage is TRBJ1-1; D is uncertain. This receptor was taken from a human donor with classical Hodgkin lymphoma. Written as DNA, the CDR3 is TGTGCCAGTAGCCCTCTGATGGGAGGGAACGCTTTCTTT. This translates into CASSPLMGGNAFF.